The entry that follows covers one T cell receptor (beta chain) sequence. Its antigen is not identified. The CDR3 is 18 amino acids. Method: immunoSEQ multiplex PCR; TCRdb's copy keeps in-frame clones and lacks some. The repertoire holds about 3,100 clones, around 70% seen once, with less than 5% in the top ten. This record belongs to a study of immune cell composition in non-small cell lung cancer. Study-wide background: Most cases were lung adenocarcinoma or squamous cell carcinoma. Study results and caveats: No significant correlation existed between pack-years smoked and tumour clonality. Roughly 75% of squamous and 30% to 35% of adenocarcinoma cases had tumour-associated clones >0.5%.

Normal lung was taken at the farthest possible site, at least 3 cm from tumour. This receptor was obtained from a human donor with non-small cell lung cancer. V usage is TRBV21-1 and J usage is TRBJ1-4; the table's TRBD1 call for D was not verified on the DNA. TRBV21-1 is an annotated pseudogene. The sample was non-adjacent lung tissue. The CDR3 region has the DNA TGTGCCAGCAGCAAAGCATTAGGCTATCAGGGAATGGATGAAAAACTGTTTTTT. This encodes CASSKALGYQGMDEKLFF.